The source of this T cell receptor beta chain is a study of shared clonotypes between healthy human individuals. Study results and caveats: Blood was the only sampled material, and tissue repertoires likely differ.

The healthy adult donors were HIV-negative and reported no recent acute infections or vaccinations. Germline V lookup: CDR1 ENHRY, CDR2 SYGVKD. J lost 0 bases, V lost 6 bases, and 7 bases had no gene match. The CDR3 has 16 amino acids. Comment on this clone: Its antigen is currently unknown.

PCR replicates from unsorted PBMC used 250 to 300 ng DNA, and this amount was tens of thousands of T cell genomes. Using ten immunoSEQ deep assay plates, investigators sequenced unsorted PBMC DNA. TCRdb's copy holds only in-frame clones and misses some; the assay was immunoSEQ multiplex PCR. The table lists approximately 510,000 clones, about four fifths of them singletons, with 10% to 15% in the top ten. Sequencing was performed on PBMCs. The rearrangement joins TRBV10-3 to TRBJ1-2; 10 bases align to TRBD1. The receptor's source is a woman aged 40 to 55 in good health. Some clones in this sample may be carry-over from other donors' samples. CDR3 sequence (DNA): TGTGCCATCAGCAGACAGGGGGCGTCCACTAACTATGGCTACACCTTC. Translation gives CAISRQGASTNYGYTF.